A single sample is the source of the 14 T cell receptor beta chains below, sequenced in a study of blood T cell repertoires in COVID-19. Some clones are missing from TCRdb's copy, which holds only in-frame ones; the method was immunoSEQ multiplex PCR. The table shows about 320,000 clones, with roughly nine tenths occurring only once. The sequencing sample was made of PBMCs or T cells enriched from blood (not recorded which). The receptors come from a man between 60 and 70 years old who had recovered from COVID-19.

The chain employs TRBV19 and TRBJ1-5, with D possibly matching TRBD1 (5 bases). This CDR3 has 14 amino acids. V lost 2 bases to trimming and J lost 3 bases, with 8 bases between them. Germline values: CDR1 LNHDA, CDR2 SQIVND (reference sequence). For the CDR3, the DNA is TGTGCCAGTAGTATACACAGGCCCAATCAGCCCCAGCATTTT. As protein: CASSIHRPNQPQHF.

This clone occurred once. V and J are TRBV11-1 and TRBJ1-3, with TRBD1 matching over 7 bases. The CDR3 loop spans 14 amino acids. The V segment lost 5 bases and the J segment 6 bases; nucleotides outside the gene matches: 7. Germline CDR1 and CDR2: SGHAT and FQDESV (reference sequence). The CDR3 sequence is CASSTTGIQNTIYF. Written as DNA, the CDR3 is TGTGCCAGCAGCACGACAGGGATCCAAAACACCATATATTTT.

This chain links TRBV18 with TRBJ2-1, with TRBD1 matching 8 bases. CDR3 length: 16 residues. Trimming at V came to 3 bases and at J to 4 bases, leaving 8 bases not matched to a gene. CDR1 and CDR2 (germline): KGHSH, LQKENI. The CDR3 protein is CASSPSNRGIYNEQFF. CDR3 nucleotide sequence: TGTGCCAGCTCACCCTCGAACAGGGGGATATACAATGAGCAGTTCTTC.

The chain recombines TRBV28 with TRBJ2-2, with a weak D call TRBD2 (5 bases). Germline V gene data show CDR1 as MDHEN and CDR2 as SYDVKM. V was pared by 8 bases and J by 8 bases, with 18 bases between. The CDR3 spans 14 residues. In DNA, the CDR3 is TGTGCCAGCGTAAGCGGCGGTCCGCGAGGGGAGCTGTTTTTT. This gives the protein CASVSGGPRGELFF.

This sequence joins TRBV19 and TRBJ1-5; 7 bases match TRBD1. CDR1 is LNHDA and CDR2 is SQIVND in the germline V gene (reference sequence). V lost 2 bases and J lost 7; bases outside the gene matches: 8. The CDR3 sequence is 15 residues long. In DNA, the CDR3 is TGTGCCAGTAGTATACGTGGGGACAGCGGGCAGCCCCAGCATTTT. It codes for CASSIRGDSGQPQHF. The full variable domain, in which reference TRBV19 and TRBJ1-5 provide the parts outside the CDR3, is DGGITQSPKYLFRKEGQNVTLSCEQNLNHDAMYWYRQDPGQGLRLIYYSQIVNDFQKGDIAEGYSVSREKKESFPLTVTSAQKNPTAFYLCASSIRGDSGQPQHFGDGTRLSIL.

This clone was seen only a few times. The V call is TRBV7-9, the J call TRBJ1-3, with D perhaps TRBD1 (6 bases). V was cut by 9 bases and J by 4 bases, with 13 bases left in between. The length of the CDR3 is 13 residues. The germline gives CDR1 SEHNR, CDR2 FQNEAQ (reference sequence). The CDR3: CARQGLIGNTIYF. Here the CDR3 DNA reads TGTGCCAGACAGGGATTAATCGGAAACACCATATATTTT. Looking up the rest from reference TRBV7-9 and TRBJ1-3 gives the full variable domain: DTGVSQNPRHKITKRGQNVTFRCDPISEHNRLYWYRQTLGQGPEFLTYFQNEAQLEKSRLLSDRFSAERPKGSFSTLEIQRTEQGDSAMYLCARQGLIGNTIYFGEGSWLTVV.

This sequence joins TRBV5-1 and TRBJ2-7; 7 bases agree with TRBD1. With 3 bases clipped from V and 3 bases from J, the junction kept 6 bases outside the gene matches. Germline-derived CDR1 and CDR2 are SGHRS and YFSETQ. The CDR3 sequence is 14 residues long. The CDR3 sequence is CASSSGTDLYEQYF. The DNA for the CDR3 is TGCGCCAGCAGCTCGGGGACAGACCTCTACGAGCAGTACTTC.

The genes are TRBV7-3 and TRBJ2-7; 8 positions match TRBD2. Germline values: CDR1 SGHTA, CDR2 FQGTGA. J was trimmed by 0 bases and V by 1 base; bases with no gene match: 5. The CDR3 totals 16 residues. CDR3 region: CASSLRPAGVSYEQYF. The CDR3, as DNA: TGTGCCAGCAGCTTAAGGCCAGCGGGAGTCTCCTACGAGCAGTACTTC.

The chain is built from TRBV5-4 and TRBJ2-3, with 7 bases aligning to TRBD2. Looked up from germline, CDR1 is SGHNT and CDR2 is YYREEE (reference sequence). The length of the CDR3 is 17 residues. V lost 1 base, J lost 0 bases, and 8 bases stayed unmatched. The CDR3 sequence: CASSLWLAGASTDTQYF. CDR3 bases: TGTGCCAGCAGCTTGTGGTTGGCGGGAGCGAGCACAGATACGCAGTATTTT. Variable domain in full (rest from reference TRBV5-4 and TRBJ2-3): ETGVTQSPTHLIKTRGQQVTLRCSSQSGHNTVSWYQQALGQGPQFIFQYYREEENGRGNFPPRFSGLQFPNYSSELNVNALELDDSALYLCASSLWLAGASTDTQYFGPGTRLTVL.

The rearrangement uses TRBV6-5 and TRBJ2-1; TRBD2 might be the D (5 bases). V dropped 4 bases and J dropped 4 bases, with 14 bases sitting between them. Germline values: CDR1 MNHEY, CDR2 SVGAGI. The CDR3 totals 15 residues. The CDR3, as DNA: TGTGCCAGCAGTTTCGCGGGCAGGTCGTACAATGAGCAGTTCTTC. Residues: CASSFAGRSYNEQFF.

The genes are TRBV9 and TRBJ2-2; D remains unclear. V lost 3 bases and J lost 8, with 5 bases in between. CDR1 SGDLS and CDR2 YYNGEE come from the germline V gene. The CDR3 spans 11 residues. The CDR3 coding sequence is TGTGCCAGCAGCGCCCCTGGGGAGCTGTTTTTT. Its translation is CASSAPGELFF.

V usage is TRBV28 and J usage is TRBJ2-7; 10 bases are shared with TRBD1. This CDR3 contains 15 residues. CDR1 and CDR2 from the germline V gene are MDHEN and SYDVKM. The junction had 4 bases not matched to a gene; V was cut back by 1 base and J by 4 bases. As DNA, the CDR3 is TGTGCCAGCAGTTTATCCTCGGGACAGGGGTACGAGCAGTACTTC. As protein: CASSLSSGQGYEQYF.

This chain links TRBV21-1 with TRBJ2-7; the DNA was not used to check the table's D call, TRBD1. TRBV21-1 is shown as a pseudogene. This CDR3 is 15 amino acids long. For the CDR3, the DNA is TGTGCCAGCAGCATCGGACAGTACTCTTCCTACGAGCAGTACTTC. This translates into CASSIGQYSSYEQYF.

This clone was counted only a few times. The chain couples TRBV5-4 to TRBJ2-7; 9 nucleotides agree with TRBD2. Trimming removed 3 bases from V and 12 bases from J; junction bases left unmatched: 10. This CDR3 has 13 residues. The germline CDR1 and CDR2 sequences are SGHNT and YYREEE (reference sequence). The CDR3 sequence: CASSSPVLAGWYF. The CDR3 DNA is TGTGCCAGCAGCTCCCCTGTGCTAGCGGGATGGTACTTC.